Sequencing of this T cell receptor beta chain was carried out in a study of blood T cell repertoires in COVID-19. Trimming removed 4 bases at V and 6 bases at J, with 9 bases between. Germline CDR1 reads SGHTA; CDR2 reads FQGNSA. The CDR3 has 13 amino acids. Some clones are missing from TCRdb's copy, which holds only in-frame ones; the method was immunoSEQ multiplex PCR. The sample holds fewer than 350,000 clones, approximately 81% seen once. This TCR came from a woman aged 45-59 years who had recovered from COVID-19. The rearrangement joins TRBV7-2 to TRBJ1-4, with a weak D call TRBD1 (6 bases). The sample taken for sequencing was PBMCs or T cells enriched from blood (not recorded which). The CDR3 region is CASSYRTDEKLFF. As DNA, the CDR3 is TGTGCCAGCAGCTATCGGACAGATGAAAAACTGTTTTTT.